The 18 T cell receptor beta chains reported below all come from one sample, sequenced in a study of blood T cell repertoires in COVID-19. The table came from immunoSEQ multiplex PCR; TCRdb's copy has only in-frame clones and leaves some out. The sample has 64,000 or so clones, 65% to 90% seen once. The source material was peripheral blood. Receptor source: a man in his forties or fifties with acute or convalescent COVID-19.

The chain is built from TRBV29-1 and TRBJ2-1; TRBD2 matches at 7 bases. The CDR3 sequence is 13 residues long. Germline V gives CDR1 SQVTM, CDR2 ANQGSEA. The J segment lost 3 bases and the V segment lost 4 bases, leaving 3 bases of the junction unmatched. CDR3 amino acids: CSVVRGNYNEQFF. The DNA of the CDR3 is TGCAGCGTTGTGCGGGGGAACTACAATGAGCAGTTCTTC.

The CDR3 DNA reads TGCAGCGCTACTGGGACTGACCCTTATGGCTACACCTTC. Its protein is CSATGTDPYGYTF. The chain has TRBV29-1 and TRBJ1-2, with TRBD1 as a possible D gene (5 bases). Germline loops: CDR1 SQVTM, CDR2 ANQGSEA. V was cut by 7 bases and J by 5 bases, with 17 bases left in between. This CDR3 region has 13 residues.

J is TRBJ1-1 and V is TRBV14, with D possibly matching TRBD1 (6 bases). V was clipped by 6 bases and J by 1 base, with 9 bases between them. Germline V lookup: CDR1 SGHDN, CDR2 FVKESK. The CDR3 loop spans 13 amino acids. Here the CDR3 reads CASSWGQNTEAFF. The CDR3 coding sequence is TGTGCCAGCAGTTGGGGACAGAACACTGAAGCTTTCTTT.

The chain carries TRBV12-3 or TRBV12-4 and TRBJ2-2, with TRBD2 as a possible D gene (5 bases). V was pared by 10 bases and J by 3 bases, with 12 bases between. The CDR3 has 13 amino acids. This chain's CDR3 is CAIRRGYTGELFF. CDR3 bases: TGTGCCATCCGCCGGGGATACACCGGGGAGCTGTTTTTT.

The chain's CDR3 is CASGLGTAGDEQFF. The CDR3 DNA sequence: TGTGCTAGTGGTTTGGGCACGGCGGGGGATGAGCAGTTCTTC. V is TRBV12-5 and J is TRBJ2-1, with 7 bases identical to TRBD2. The germline CDR1 and CDR2 sequences are LGHNT and FRNRAP. Germline trimming cut 1 base from V and 8 bases from J; bases unmatched to any gene: 5. The CDR3 loop spans 14 amino acids. The full variable domain, in which reference TRBV12-5 and TRBJ2-1 provide the parts outside the CDR3, is DARVTQTPRHKVTEMGQEVTMRCQPILGHNTVFWYRQTMMQGLELLAYFRNRAPLDDSGMPKDRFSAEMPDATLATLKIQPSEPRDSAVYFCASGLGTAGDEQFFGPGTRLTVL.

The chain links TRBV5-1 to TRBJ2-3, with 14 nucleotides matching TRBD2. This CDR3 comprises 16 residues. J gave up 7 bases and V 1 base, and 5 bases lay outside the gene matches. CDR1 and CDR2 (germline): SGHRS, YFSETQ. CDR3 in amino acids: CASSLRTSGGTNTQYF. CDR3 bases: TGCGCCAGCAGCTTGAGGACTAGCGGGGGGACGAATACGCAGTATTTT.

The chain couples TRBV18 to TRBJ1-2; tentative D call: TRBD1 (5 bases). In germline, CDR1 is KGHSH, CDR2 LQKENI. CDR3 size: 16 residues. V lost 1 base and J lost 4, with 16 bases in between. CDR3 loop: CASSPLRGGEAYGYTF. The CDR3, as DNA: TGTGCCAGCTCACCACTTCGGGGAGGGGAGGCCTATGGCTACACCTTC. Looking up the rest from reference TRBV18 and TRBJ1-2 gives the full variable domain: NAGVMQNPRHLVRRRGQEARLRCSPMKGHSHVYWYRQLPEEGLKFMVYLQKENIIDESGMPKERFSAEFPKEGPSILRIQQVVRGDSAAYFCASSPLRGGEAYGYTFGSGTRLTVV.

This chain links TRBV3-1 (or the pseudogene TRBV3-2) with TRBJ1-6; a possible D gene is TRBD1 (5 bases). The CDR3 is 15 amino acids. V gave up 1 base and J gave up 5 bases, with 9 bases separating them. Germline assignment: CDR1 LGHDT and CDR2 YNNKEL (reference sequence). CDR3 amino acids: CASSQGRGNNSPLHF. The CDR3 DNA reads TGTGCCAGCAGCCAAGGACGGGGGAATAATTCACCCCTCCACTTT.

The chain couples TRBV11-3 to TRBJ2-1; no clear D. The CDR3 is made up of 13 amino acids. V lost 5 bases, J lost 0 bases, and 5 bases lay in between. CDR1 and CDR2 (germline): SGHNT, YENEEA. In DNA, the CDR3 is TGTGCCAGCAGCCGGTCCTCCTACAATGAGCAGTTCTTC. It yields the protein CASSRSSYNEQFF.

The chain links TRBV11-2 to TRBJ2-1; TRBD2 matches 11 bases. The V and J ends lost 6 bases and 9 bases, in that order; junction bases with no gene match: 7. The germline V gene has CDR1 SGHAT and CDR2 FQNNGV. The CDR3 sequence is 14 residues long. CDR3 in DNA: TGTGCCAGCAGGCTTAGCGGGGGGGCCGGTGAGCAGTTCTTC. Translated, it gives CASRLSGGAGEQFF.

This chain joins TRBV6-6 and TRBJ1-1; perhaps TRBD1 as D (5 bases). V lost 0 bases and J lost 4, with 9 bases in between. This CDR3 comprises 14 residues. Per germline, CDR1 MNHNY and CDR2 SVGAGI (reference sequence). The CDR3 protein is CASSYSMGGTEAFF. The CDR3, as DNA: TGTGCCAGCAGTTACTCAATGGGGGGCACTGAAGCTTTCTTT.

The V and J genes are TRBV5-1 and TRBJ1-3; D perhaps matches TRBD1 (6 bases). Germline-derived CDR1 and CDR2 are SGHRS and YFSETQ. This CDR3 spans 16 amino acids. Trimming removed 3 bases at V and 0 bases at J, with 13 bases between. The CDR3 loop reads CASSSGQRLSGNTIYF. In DNA form, the CDR3 reads TGCGCCAGCAGCTCCGGACAGCGACTCTCTGGAAACACCATATATTTT.

J is TRBJ1-2 and V is TRBV3-1 (or the pseudogene TRBV3-2), with no clear D. V gave up 1 base and J gave up 8 bases, with 5 bases separating them. Germline V CDR1 and CDR2: LGHDT, YNNKEL (reference sequence). CDR3 length: 11 amino acids. CDR3 nucleotide sequence: TGTGCCAGCAGCCAAGGGAGCGGCTACACCTTC. This gives the protein CASSQGSGYTF.

The chain recombines TRBV6-4 with TRBJ1-1, with D uncertain. There are 13 residues in the CDR3. CDR1 and CDR2 (germline): MRHNA, SNTAGT. The V end was cut by 2 bases, the J end by 12 bases, with 16 bases between. As DNA, the CDR3 is TGTGCCAGCAGTGACGGTAGGGAGGCCCGCCCTTTCTTT. Protein: CASSDGREARPFF.

This sequence joins TRBV11-3 and TRBJ2-7; 8 nucleotides match TRBD2. The CDR3 runs to 13 residues. The V gene's germline CDR1 is SGHNT and CDR2 YENEEA. After removal of 3 bases from V and 2 bases from J, the junction contained 0 bases not matched to a gene. CDR3 sequence reads: CASSFSGTYEQYF. In DNA form, the CDR3 reads TGTGCCAGCAGCTTTAGCGGGACCTACGAGCAGTACTTC. Together with reference TRBV11-3 and TRBJ2-7, the CDR3 gives the full variable domain: EAGVVQSPRYKIIEKKQPVAFWCNPISGHNTLYWYLQNLGQGPELLIRYENEEAVDDSQLPKDRFSAERLKGVDSTLKIQPAELGDSAVYLCASSFSGTYEQYFGPGTRLTVT.

This chain links TRBV11-3 with TRBJ1-1; 7 bases are a match to TRBD1. In germline, CDR1 is SGHNT, CDR2 YENEEA. The CDR3 is 15 residues long. V was pared by 4 bases and J by 2 bases, with 7 bases of the junction left unmatched. This CDR3 reads CASSSTGALNTEAFF. In DNA, the CDR3 is TGTGCCAGCAGCTCCACAGGGGCCCTCAACACTGAAGCTTTCTTT.

This clone was seen a few times. The rearrangement links TRBV30 to TRBJ1-5, with D uncertain. Germline V gene data show CDR1 as GTSNPN and CDR2 as SVGIG (reference sequence). The germline V and J ends were trimmed by 0 bases and 6 bases, with 12 bases remaining between them. The CDR3 runs 14 residues. The CDR3 DNA follows: TGTGCCTGGAGTGTTGCCAGGCTCGGTCAGCCCCAGCATTTT. It is translated as CAWSVARLGQPQHF.

The chain links TRBV2 to TRBJ2-3; 8 bases are a match to TRBD2. The germline V gene has CDR1 SNHLY and CDR2 FYNNEI. The trim removed 6 bases at V and 5 bases at J, leaving 13 bases unmatched. The CDR3 covers 16 residues. Here the CDR3 DNA reads TGTGCCAGCAGCCCCTTCGGGGGGGCGATCGGAGATACGCAGTATTTT. It yields the protein CASSPFGGAIGDTQYF. Full variable domain (rest looked up from reference TRBV2 and TRBJ2-3): EPEVTQTPSHQVTQMGQEVILRCVPISNHLYFYWYRQILGQKVEFLVSFYNNEISEKSEIFDDQFSVERPDGSNFTLKIRSTKLEDSAMYFCASSPFGGAIGDTQYFGPGTRLTVL.